These T cell receptor beta chains were read from a single sample in a study of tumor-infiltrating lymphocytes in primary liver carcinoma. TCRdb ran MiXCR on the multiplex PCR reads and lists one entry per CDR3 protein. The sample carries 95,000 to 100,000 distinct CDR3 sequences, about 63% recorded once. Sample: liver tumor tissue from sampling region 2. The source of these receptors is a woman in her sixties with primary liver carcinoma and hepatitis B virus infection. Each CDR3 is given with its conserved first and last residue. Fields, in order: CDR3 DNA, CDR3 protein, J gene, D gene, clone size, V gene. D genes are given only for firm matches. Size is stated for part of the rows, as once, few or many counts, or as a class when the clone is expanded.

TGCGCCAATAGCTTGGGCACAGCTAACACTGAAGCTTTCTTT | CANSLGTANTEAFF | TRBJ1-1 | NA | NA | TRBV5-1
TGTGCCAGCAGTTTATTCCGGCCGAGCACAGTTACGCAGTATTTT | CASSLFRPSTVTQYF | TRBJ2-3 | NA | NA | TRBV28
TGTGCCAGCAGTGAAAATGCTGATACGCAGTATTTT | CASSENADTQYF | TRBJ2-3 | NA | many | TRBV6-1
TGTGCCAACAGTTTGGACAGGGTCTTGGCCTGGAAGTTCTTC | CANSLDRVLAWKFF | TRBJ2-1 | TRBD1 | once | TRBV6-1
TGTGCCAGTAGTATTTTCTATGAGCAGCCCCAGCATTTT | CASSIFYEQPQHF | TRBJ1-5 | NA | NA | TRBV19
TGTGCCAGGGGTGAAAGAGCTCCTAGCGGGAGGGTTACCGAGCAGTACTTC | CARGERAPSGRVTEQYF | TRBJ2-7 | TRBD2 | NA | TRBV6-1
TGTGCCACAAGCCGATTAAACCCCGAGGTTGCCAATGAGCAGTTCTTC | CATSRLNPEVANEQFF | TRBJ2-1 | NA | NA | TRBV11-2
TGTGACAGGAGCTTAGGACGGGGGGGGTGGGGTGTCGATGAGCAGTTCTTC | CDRSLGRGGWGVDEQFF | TRBJ2-1 | TRBD2 | NA | TRBV11-3
TGTGCCAGCAGCTTGATCGGGCAGCCCCAGCATTTT | CASSLIGQPQHF | TRBJ1-5 | NA | many | TRBV7-9
TGCAGCGTGGGGAAGTCAAGTACTAGCACAGATACGCAGTATTTT | CSVGKSSTSTDTQYF | TRBJ2-3 | NA | many | TRBV29-1
TGTGCCAGCTCACCTCCACTAACAGGAGAGCACTACTTC | CASSPPLTGEHYF | TRBJ2-7 | NA | NA | TRBV18
TGTGCCAGCGGTGTGGAGACCAATCAGCCCCAGCATTTT | CASGVETNQPQHF | TRBJ1-5 | NA | NA | TRBV25-1
TGCAGCGCTGTTATACAGGGAGGCACCACTGAAGCTTTCTTT | CSAVIQGGTTEAFF | TRBJ1-1 | NA | NA | TRBV29-1
TGTGCCAGCAGTTACTCGAGTGGCAGAACTTATTACGGCTACACCTTC | CASSYSSGRTYYGYTF | TRBJ1-2 | NA | NA | TRBV6-6
TGTGCCAGCAGTTTGAAGGGACTAGCGGGGGGGGGGCACTTC | CASSLKGLAGGGHF | TRBJ2-7 | TRBD2 | NA | TRBV28
TGTGACAGCAGGTTAGCAATTGGGAGAAGGAGCACAGATACGCAGTATTTT | CDSRLAIGRRSTDTQYF | TRBJ2-3 | NA | NA | TRBV11-2
TGTGCCAGCGGCTCCCGGAGGGCGCGGACCATGGGCCATGAGCAGTTCTTC | CASGSRRARTMGHEQFF | TRBJ2-1 | NA | once | TRBV11-3
TGCAGCGTTGACGCAGGGCACCCTGGAAACACCATATATTTT | CSVDAGHPGNTIYF | TRBJ1-3 | NA | NA | TRBV29-1
TGTGCCAGCACTTCGTCGCGTGGCGTCGGGGAGACCCAGTACTTC | CASTSSRGVGETQYF | TRBJ2-5 | NA | many | TRBV6-2/TRBV6-3
TGCGCCAGCAGCCCGGGGACAGCGGCGGCGGAGCAGTTCTTC | CASSPGTAAAEQFF | TRBJ2-1 | TRBD1 | few | TRBV5-1
TGTACCAGCAGCTTGCTTGGGAACACTGAAGCTTCCTTT | CTSSLLGNTEASF | TRBJ1-1 | NA | NA | TRBV11-2
TGTGCCAGCAGTTGGACTAGCGGAGGGCCTAGCTCCTACGAGCAGTACTTC | CASSWTSGGPSSYEQYF | TRBJ2-7 | TRBD2 | NA | TRBV2
TGTGCCAGCAGTTCACCACCTAGCGGGAGCTACGAGCAGTTCTTC | CASSSPPSGSYEQFF | TRBJ2-1 | TRBD2 | NA | TRBV6-5
TGTGCCAGCAGCTTATCGCCGGGACTAGCGGCGTATTTT | CASSLSPGLAAYF | TRBJ2-3 | TRBD2 | many | TRBV7-8
TGTGCCGACAGCTCGGACTACAACAATGAGCAGTTCTTC | CADSSDYNNEQFF | TRBJ2-1 | NA | few | TRBV11-3
TGTGTCAGCAGTAATGCGGGAGCAACAGATACGCAGTATTTT | CVSSNAGATDTQYF | TRBJ2-3 | TRBD2 | NA | TRBV6-5
TGTGCCAGCAATCACCTCGGGAACAATGAGCAGTTCTTC | CASNHLGNNEQFF | TRBJ2-1 | NA | NA | TRBV2
TGTGCCAGCAGACACGTAGTGGGGGGTCGCGAGCAGTACTTC | CASRHVVGGREQYF | TRBJ2-7 | NA | once | TRBV28
TGTGCCAGCAGCTTACGAGGTAGCGGGAGGGGCACAGATACGCAGTATTTT | CASSLRGSGRGTDTQYF | TRBJ2-3 | TRBD2 | few | TRBV7-3
TGTGCCATCAGTCAGGACGCGGCATCCTACAGTGAGCAGTTCTTC | CAISQDAASYSEQFF | TRBJ2-1 | NA | few | TRBV10-3
TGTGCCAGCCACCGGGGGGGGGGCAATCAGCCCCAGCATTTT | CASHRGGGNQPQHF | TRBJ1-5 | NA | NA | TRBV6-2/TRBV6-3
TGTGCCAGCAGCTCTGAGGGGGGTGCCTGCGGGGCAACGACCCAGTACTTC | CASSSEGGACGATTQYF | TRBJ2-5 | NA | NA | TRBV11-2
TGTGCCAGCAGTGACCTCCTGTACCTGGGAGGTGGAACGGGCTACACCTTC | CASSDLLYLGGGTGYTF | TRBJ1-2 | NA | NA | TRBV6-1
TGTGCCAGCAGCTTCCAGGGGCAGAACACTGAAGCTTTCTTT | CASSFQGQNTEAFF | TRBJ1-1 | NA | many | TRBV7-9
TGCGGCAGCAGCTTAGATCCTCGGTTTCCTAATTCACCCTTCCACTTT | CGSSLDPRFPNSPFHF | TRBJ1-6 | NA | NA | TRBV11-2
TGCAGCATGGAGGGCGGGAGAGGCACATATACGCAGTATTTT | CSMEGGRGTYTQYF | TRBJ2-3 | TRBD2 | NA | TRBV29-1
TGTGCCAGCAGCCAAGATCCCTCTAGCACAGATACGCAGTATTTT | CASSQDPSSTDTQYF | TRBJ2-3 | NA | many | TRBV4-2
TGTGCGAGCAGCTTAGGTTGGACAGAACACACTGAAGCTTTCTTT | CASSLGWTEHTEAFF | TRBJ1-1 | NA | NA | TRBV7-8
TGTGCCAGCAGTTTATTGAGCGGGAGGGGTTACACAGATACGCAGTATTTT | CASSLLSGRGYTDTQYF | TRBJ2-3 | TRBD2 | many | TRBV28
TGTGCCAGCACCAGAAACTATGACTACGCCTTC | CASTRNYDYAF | TRBJ1-2 | NA | once | TRBV6-6
TGTGTCAGCAGCCCTGACAGGGGGTGCTCGGACGAGCAGTACTTC | CVSSPDRGCSDEQYF | TRBJ2-7 | TRBD1 | NA | TRBV7-9
TGTGCCTGGGATAGCGGGAGGTCGGCAGATACGCAGTATTTT | CAWDSGRSADTQYF | TRBJ2-3 | TRBD2 | many | TRBV30
TGTGCCAGCAGTAACAGGGGCCATCACGGGGAGCAGTTCTTC | CASSNRGHHGEQFF | TRBJ2-1 | TRBD1 | once | TRBV12-3/TRBV12-4
TGTACTAGCAGTGCCGTGGGCTACAATGAGCAGTTCTTC | CTSSAVGYNEQFF | TRBJ2-1 | NA | NA | TRBV11-3